These 24 T cell receptor beta chains were all obtained from the same sample, sequenced in a study of early T cells in non-severe SARS-CoV-2 infection. TCRdb redid the calling of the 5' RACE reads with MiXCR, one entry per CDR3 protein. The table records some 54,000 distinct CDR3 sequences, roughly 10% of them present only once. Material: whole blood. The receptors were gathered from an adult who was a healthcare worker with PCR-confirmed SARS-CoV-2 infection or an uninfected control (not recorded which).

This clonotype was detected a few times. The genes are TRBV4-2 and TRBJ1-4; 9 positions match TRBD1. Germline values: CDR1 LGHNA, CDR2 YNFKEQ. This CDR3 is 18 amino acids long. The V gene end was trimmed by 0 bases and the J gene end by 8 bases; junction bases not matched to a gene: 13. The CDR3 loop reads CASSQEWLLGTGKEKLFF. The CDR3 DNA sequence: TGTGCCAGCAGCCAAGAATGGCTCTTGGGGACAGGGAAGGAAAAACTGTTTTTT.

This clonotype was seen many times. V usage is TRBV5-1 and J usage is TRBJ1-1; D not certain. V gave up 4 bases and J gave up 3 bases, with 19 bases separating them. Germline V gene data show CDR1 as SGHRS and CDR2 as YFSETQ. The CDR3 length is 16 residues. The chain's CDR3 is CASSKSPTTWDTEAFF. The CDR3 DNA sequence: TGCGCCAGCAGCAAGAGCCCTACAACTTGGGACACTGAAGCTTTCTTT.

This clonotype has more than one count but fewer than ten. The chain combines TRBV7-9 with TRBJ2-2; D perhaps matches TRBD1 (5 bases). The CDR3 has 15 residues. V gave up 6 bases and J gave up 1 base, with 12 bases separating them. Per germline, CDR1 SEHNR and CDR2 FQNEAQ (reference sequence). The CDR3 loop reads CASRSGQWNTGELFF. The CDR3 DNA follows: TGTGCCAGCAGATCCGGACAATGGAACACCGGGGAGCTGTTTTTT.

This clonotype came up a few times. The chain is built from TRBV4-2 and TRBJ2-7; 13 positions match TRBD2. The CDR3 is 16 amino acids. Germline-derived CDR1 and CDR2 are LGHNA and YNFKEQ. V lost 2 bases to trimming and J lost 5 bases; unmatched junction nucleotides: 6. CDR3 DNA sequence: TGTGCCAGCAGCCAACCTGGACTAGCGGGAGAGAACGAGCAGTACTTC. It encodes CASSQPGLAGENEQYF.

The gene calls are TRBV29-1 and TRBJ2-3; no clear D gene. Trimming pared 1 base from V and 6 bases from J, leaving 8 bases between. This CDR3 has 12 amino acids. The germline V gene encodes CDR1 SQVTM and CDR2 ANQGSEA. The CDR3 loop is CSVEGPSDTQYF. CDR3 bases: TGCAGCGTTGAAGGACCGTCGGATACGCAGTATTTT.

Ten or more counts support this clonotype. This sequence joins TRBV20-1 and TRBJ2-3; TRBD1 agrees at 9 bases. Trimming removed 5 bases from V and 2 bases from J; junction bases left unmatched: 5. Germline V gene data show CDR1 as DFQATT and CDR2 as SNEGSKA (reference sequence). CDR3 length: 14 residues. For the CDR3, the DNA is TGCAGTGCTGGGGGACAGGGCCACACAGATACGCAGTATTTT. Translating it yields CSAGGQGHTDTQYF.

This clonotype was counted many times. The chain uses TRBV7-9 and TRBJ2-1, with D perhaps TRBD2 (6 bases). The CDR3 is 15 residues long. CDR1 and CDR2 from the germline V gene are SEHNR and FQNEAQ (reference sequence). V was pared by 6 bases and J by 0 bases, with 12 bases between. In DNA form, the CDR3 reads TGTGCCAGCAGTGGGGACTCAAGCTCCTACAATGAGCAGTTCTTC. This sequence encodes CASSGDSSSYNEQFF. Using reference TRBV7-9 and TRBJ2-1 for the parts outside the CDR3, the full variable domain is DTGVSQNPRHKITKRGQNVTFRCDPISEHNRLYWYRQTLGQGPEFLTYFQNEAQLEKSRLLSDRFSAERPKGSFSTLEIQRTEQGDSAMYLCASSGDSSSYNEQFFGPGTRLTVL.

This clonotype was detected ten times or more. This chain joins TRBV11-1 and TRBJ2-1; TRBD2 matches 8 bases. Germline V gene data show CDR1 as SGHAT and CDR2 as FQDESV (reference sequence). CDR3 length equals 13 residues. V lost 5 bases, J lost 6 bases, and 3 bases stayed unmatched. DNA for the CDR3: TGTGCCAGCAGCCCCGGGACTAGCAATGAGCAGTTCTTC. The encoded protein is CASSPGTSNEQFF.

This clonotype has at least ten counts. The chain is built from TRBV10-3 and TRBJ2-7; D perhaps matches TRBD2 (6 bases). The V end lost 6 bases, the J end lost 1 base, and 16 bases lay between the germline ends. Germline-derived CDR1 and CDR2 are ENHRY and SYGVKD. This CDR3 contains 15 residues. The CDR3 sequence: CAIRKEGIGSYEQYF. The CDR3 bases are TGTGCCATCAGGAAGGAGGGGATAGGTTCCTACGAGCAGTACTTC.

The chain uses TRBV12-3 or TRBV12-4 and TRBJ2-7; weak D call: TRBD1 (5 bases). Trimming left V 6 bases short and J 3 bases short, with 18 bases between. The CDR3 is 15 residues long. The CDR3 nucleotides read TGTGCCAGCAGACCTACAGGAATTCGAGTCTACGAGCAGTACTTC. Encoded protein: CASRPTGIRVYEQYF.

The V and J genes are TRBV5-8 and TRBJ1-2, with D maybe TRBD1 (5 bases). Trimming took off 1 base at V and 8 bases at J, with 18 bases between the two ends. This CDR3 has 15 amino acids. Germline lookup yields CDR1 SGHTS and CDR2 YDEGEE. Here the CDR3 reads CASSLSQVARMGYTF. Here the CDR3 DNA reads TGTGCCAGCAGCTTGTCACAGGTGGCCAGGATGGGCTACACCTTC.

This clonotype showed up just a few times. The rearrangement joins TRBV5-1 to TRBJ2-2, with D possibly matching TRBD1 (6 bases). The germline V and J ends were trimmed by 4 bases and 0 bases, with 16 bases remaining between them. Germline assignment: CDR1 SGHRS and CDR2 YFSETQ. This CDR3 has 17 amino acids. CDR3 sequence reads: CASSLFPGQSNTGELFF. The CDR3 nucleotides are TGCGCCAGCAGCCTATTCCCGGGACAATCGAACACCGGGGAGCTGTTTTTT.

V is TRBV19 and J is TRBJ2-1; D call uncertain. Trimming shortened V by 5 bases and J by 5 bases, and 25 bases separated the two germline ends. The CDR3 sequence is 18 residues long. Germline assignment: CDR1 LNHDA and CDR2 SQIVND (reference sequence). The CDR3 region has the DNA TGTGCCAGTAGTCCTCTGGTCCGGGCAATTAAGGCAGACAATGAGCAGTTCTTC. Translation: CASSPLVRAIKADNEQFF.

This clonotype was observed a handful of times. V gene TRBV5-5 combines with J gene TRBJ1-1; 7 nucleotides agree with TRBD1. The ends lost 0 bases at V and 9 bases at J; junction bases unmatched: 11. The CDR3 spans 15 residues. The germline V gene has CDR1 SGHKS and CDR2 YYEKEE (reference sequence). The CDR3 bases are TGTGCCAGCAGCTTGGCCGGGACAGAAGGCCCCAAAGCTTTCTTT. This encodes CASSLAGTEGPKAFF.

There are a few counts of this clonotype. The V and J genes are TRBV9 and TRBJ2-2, with a weak D call TRBD2 (6 bases). The CDR3 covers 15 residues. Trimming removed 0 bases at V and 4 bases at J, with 10 bases between. CDR1 is SGDLS, CDR2 YYNGEE, per germline. The CDR3 spells CASSVVGGTTGELFF. The DNA of the CDR3 is TGTGCCAGCAGCGTAGTAGGCGGGACCACCGGGGAGCTGTTTTTT.

The V and J genes are TRBV21-1 and TRBJ2-5; TRBD2 is the table's D call and was not checked against the DNA. TRBV21-1 is tagged as a pseudogene. This CDR3 region has 15 residues. CDR3 sequence (DNA): TGTGCCAGCAGCAAAGGTGCGGGAGGGATGGAGACCCAGTACTTC. Translating gives CASSKGAGGMETQYF.

This clonotype was seen at least ten times. The chain employs TRBV12-3 or TRBV12-4 and TRBJ1-2, with TRBD1 as a possible D gene (5 bases). The germline V and J ends were trimmed by 6 bases and 7 bases, with 15 bases remaining between them. There are 13 residues in the CDR3. The chain's CDR3 is CASSRGPGSGYTF. Written as DNA, the CDR3 is TGTGCCAGCAGCCGCGGACCAGGGTCTGGCTACACCTTC.

This clonotype was seen repeatedly, ten times or more. The chain links TRBV6-5 to TRBJ2-2; 8 positions match TRBD2. Germline values: CDR1 MNHEY, CDR2 SVGAGI. There are 17 residues in the CDR3. V trimming: 6 bases; J trimming: 4 bases; junction bases outside the gene matches: 13. CDR3 loop: CASRTRAGADFTGELFF. The DNA of the CDR3 is TGTGCCAGCAGAACCAGAGCGGGAGCCGATTTCACCGGGGAGCTGTTTTTT.

The chain joins TRBV6-2 or TRBV6-3 to TRBJ2-7; 9 bases align to TRBD1. Germline assignment: CDR1 MNHEY and CDR2 SVGEGT. The length of the CDR3 is 15 residues. The J segment lost 1 base and the V segment lost 5 bases, leaving 6 bases of the junction unmatched. The DNA of the CDR3 is TGTGCCAGCAGTCAACTCGGACAGGGGTCCTACGAGCAGTACTTC. Translated, it gives CASSQLGQGSYEQYF.

About this clonotype itself: The junction departs from the called germline gene at one end, perhaps through a read error. This chain joins TRBV13 and TRBJ1-3, with D unresolved. This CDR3 has 14 amino acids. The germline gives CDR1 PRHDT, CDR2 FYEKMQ (reference sequence). The DNA of the CDR3 is TGTGCCAGCAGCTTAGGCGGATCTGAAAACACCATATATTTT. Translating it yields CASSLGGSENTIYF. Full variable domain (remainder filled in from reference TRBV13 and TRBJ1-3): AAGVIQSPRHLIKEKRETATLKCYPIPRHDTVYWYQQGPGQDPQFLISFYEKMQSDKGSIPDRFSAQQFSDYHSELNMSSLELGDSALYFCASSLGGSENTIYFGEGSWLTVV.

J is TRBJ1-5 and V is TRBV24-1; 11 bases match TRBD1. V shed 2 bases, J shed 11 bases, and the junction held 7 bases outside the gene matches. This CDR3 contains 15 residues. CDR1 and CDR2 (germline): KGHDR, SFDVKD. The CDR3, as DNA: TGTGCCACCAGTGATTCGGGACAGGGGGTTTTGACCCAGCATTTT. It specifies CATSDSGQGVLTQHF.

This clonotype appeared many times. V usage is TRBV7-2 and J usage is TRBJ2-2; 11 bases map to TRBD2. Trimming took 6 bases from V and 8 from J; bases not matched to a gene: 5. The CDR3 extends over 14 amino acids. Germline CDR1 is SGHTA and CDR2 is FQGNSA. The CDR3 region has the DNA TGTGCCAGCAGTACTAGCGGGAGCAAGGGGGAGCTGTTTTTT. This translates into CASSTSGSKGELFF.

This clonotype was counted at least ten times. The junction and the germline gene differ at one end; a read error may be behind it. The rearrangement joins TRBV5-1 to TRBJ2-7; 8 nucleotides match TRBD1. CDR3 length: 12 residues. Germline CDR1 is SGHRS and CDR2 is YFSETQ. The CDR3 loop is CASSLPPGTGDF. The CDR3 nucleotides are TGCGCCAGCAGCCTTCCCCCCGGGACAGGAGACTTC.

This clonotype was detected many times. The chain carries TRBV2 and TRBJ1-2, with D uncertain. The V gene lost 5 bases and the J gene lost 3 bases, with 10 bases spanning the gap. The CDR3 is made up of 13 amino acids. CDR1 is SNHLY, CDR2 FYNNEI, per germline. DNA for the CDR3: TGTGCCAGCAGTCTCAAGAGCCACTATGGCTACACCTTC. It translates to CASSLKSHYGYTF.